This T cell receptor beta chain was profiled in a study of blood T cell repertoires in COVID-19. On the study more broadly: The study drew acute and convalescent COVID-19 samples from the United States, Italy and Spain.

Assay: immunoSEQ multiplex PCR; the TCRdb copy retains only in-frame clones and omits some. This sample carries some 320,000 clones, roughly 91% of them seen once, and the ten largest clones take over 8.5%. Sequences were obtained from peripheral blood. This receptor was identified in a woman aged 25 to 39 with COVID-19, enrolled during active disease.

CDR3 coding DNA: TGTGCCAGCACCGCCTCGGTGAATGGCTACACCTTC. This translates into CASTASVNGYTF. The chain combines TRBV7-9 with TRBJ1-2; D gene uncertain. This CDR3 spans 12 amino acids. The germline V gene has CDR1 SEHNR and CDR2 FQNEAQ (reference sequence). The ends were cut back, 7 bases at V and 6 bases at J, with 12 bases in the middle. Drawing the rest from reference TRBV7-9 and TRBJ1-2, the complete variable domain is DTGVSQNPRHKITKRGQNVTFRCDPISEHNRLYWYRQTLGQGPEFLTYFQNEAQLEKSRLLSDRFSAERPKGSFSTLEIQRTEQGDSAMYLCASTASVNGYTFGSGTRLTVV.